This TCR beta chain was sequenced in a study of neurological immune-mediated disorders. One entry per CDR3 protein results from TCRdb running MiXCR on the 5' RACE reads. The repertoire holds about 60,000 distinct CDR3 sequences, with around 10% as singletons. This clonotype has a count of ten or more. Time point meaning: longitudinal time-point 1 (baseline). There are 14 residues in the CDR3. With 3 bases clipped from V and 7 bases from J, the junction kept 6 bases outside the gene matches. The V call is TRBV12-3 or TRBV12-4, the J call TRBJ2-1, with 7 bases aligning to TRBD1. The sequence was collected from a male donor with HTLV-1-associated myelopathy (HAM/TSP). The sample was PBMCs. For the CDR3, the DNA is TGTGCCAGCAGTTTTGAGACAGGGTCTAATGAGCAGTTCTTC. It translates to CASSFETGSNEQFF.